The 7 T cell receptor beta chains presented below share a single source sample, sequenced in a study of cytomegalovirus exposure and HLA in healthy donors. In the PCR, 60 Vbeta and 13 Jbeta primers were used. Profiling relied on immunoSEQ multiplex PCR, and the TCRdb table lists in-frame clones only, not all of them. The sample shows almost 200,000 clones, around 85% of them seen only once. Source material: PBMCs. These receptors all stem from a woman aged 45-65 years in good health and CMV-seronegative.

The gene calls are TRBV6-1 and TRBJ2-1; 8 nucleotides agree with TRBD2. There are 15 residues in the CDR3. Losses at the gene ends were 6 bases for V and 8 bases for J; bases not matched to a gene: 12. The germline gives CDR1 MNHNS, CDR2 SASEGT. For the CDR3, the DNA is TGTGCCAGCAGACGGGTCGGGAGGGCCGGTGATGAGCAGTTCTTC. Translating gives CASRRVGRAGDEQFF.

The rearrangement uses TRBV6-5 and TRBJ1-5; TRBD1 matches at 11 bases. The CDR3 runs to 13 residues. Germline V gene sequence: CDR1 MNHEY, CDR2 SVGAGI. V dropped 10 bases and J dropped 5; count of bases not matched to a gene: 4. The CDR3 loop is CAKRTGGDQPQHF. CDR3 in DNA: TGTGCCAAAAGGACAGGGGGCGATCAGCCCCAGCATTTT.

The chain uses TRBV19 and TRBJ1-5, with 8 bases lining up with TRBD1. The V gene's germline CDR1 is LNHDA and CDR2 SQIVND (reference sequence). The CDR3 runs 15 residues. J was trimmed by 4 bases and V by 3 bases; bases with no gene match: 5. Written as DNA, the CDR3 is TGTGCCAGTAGTATGGGCAGGGGGCGAAATCAGCCCCAGCATTTT. It codes for CASSMGRGRNQPQHF.

The chain recombines TRBV28 with TRBJ1-1; D is undetermined. The V end lost 7 bases, the J end lost 7 bases, and 10 bases lay between the germline ends. The CDR3 is 11 amino acids. Germline lookup yields CDR1 MDHEN and CDR2 SYDVKM. CDR3 bases: TGTGCCAGCACCTTACGGTTTGAAGCTTTCTTT. It translates to CASTLRFEAFF.

This clone was seen only a few times. The V and J genes are TRBV6-6 and TRBJ1-1, with 9 bases lining up with TRBD1. CDR1 MNHNY and CDR2 SVGAGI come from the germline V gene (reference sequence). Trimming cost V 6 bases and J 4 bases; bases outside gene matches: 6. There are 14 residues in the CDR3. The CDR3 coding sequence is TGTGCCAGCAGCCGGGACAGGGACCGCACTGAAGCTTTCTTT. The encoded protein is CASSRDRDRTEAFF.

The CDR3 DNA reads as TGCGCCAGCAGCCGACAGGGGCGGAACACCGGGGAGCTGTTTTTT. Its translation is CASSRQGRNTGELFF. The V call is TRBV5-1, the J call TRBJ2-2; 8 bases are shared with TRBD1. Germline CDR1 reads SGHRS; CDR2 reads YFSETQ. Germline trimming cut 4 bases from V and 1 base from J; bases unmatched to any gene: 3. The CDR3 extends over 15 amino acids.

This clone was seen just once. V gene TRBV29-1 combines with J gene TRBJ2-5, with TRBD2 identical over 16 bases. Germline V gene sequence: CDR1 SQVTM, CDR2 ANQGSEA. This CDR3 comprises 15 residues. Trimming at V came to 6 bases and at J to 5 bases, leaving 6 bases not matched to a gene. The CDR3, as DNA: TGCAGCGTGGGACTAGCGGGAGGGCCCTCGGAGACCCAGTACTTC. It yields the protein CSVGLAGGPSETQYF.